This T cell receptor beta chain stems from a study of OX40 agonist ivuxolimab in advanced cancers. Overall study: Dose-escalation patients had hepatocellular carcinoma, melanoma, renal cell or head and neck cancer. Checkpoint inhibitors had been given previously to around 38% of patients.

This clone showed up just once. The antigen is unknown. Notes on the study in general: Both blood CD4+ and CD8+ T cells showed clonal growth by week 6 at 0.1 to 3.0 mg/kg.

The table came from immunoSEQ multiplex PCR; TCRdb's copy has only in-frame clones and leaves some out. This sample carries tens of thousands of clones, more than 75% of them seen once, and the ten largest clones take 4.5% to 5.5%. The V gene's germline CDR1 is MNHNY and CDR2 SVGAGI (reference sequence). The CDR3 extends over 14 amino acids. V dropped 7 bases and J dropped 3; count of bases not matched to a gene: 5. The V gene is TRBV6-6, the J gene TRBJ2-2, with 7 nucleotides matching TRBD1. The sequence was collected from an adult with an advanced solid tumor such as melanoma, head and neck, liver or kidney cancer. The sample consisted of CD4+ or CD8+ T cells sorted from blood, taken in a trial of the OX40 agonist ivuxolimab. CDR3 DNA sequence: TGTGCCAGCACTACTCAGGGGGACACCGGGGAGCTGTTTTTT. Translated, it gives CASTTQGDTGELFF.